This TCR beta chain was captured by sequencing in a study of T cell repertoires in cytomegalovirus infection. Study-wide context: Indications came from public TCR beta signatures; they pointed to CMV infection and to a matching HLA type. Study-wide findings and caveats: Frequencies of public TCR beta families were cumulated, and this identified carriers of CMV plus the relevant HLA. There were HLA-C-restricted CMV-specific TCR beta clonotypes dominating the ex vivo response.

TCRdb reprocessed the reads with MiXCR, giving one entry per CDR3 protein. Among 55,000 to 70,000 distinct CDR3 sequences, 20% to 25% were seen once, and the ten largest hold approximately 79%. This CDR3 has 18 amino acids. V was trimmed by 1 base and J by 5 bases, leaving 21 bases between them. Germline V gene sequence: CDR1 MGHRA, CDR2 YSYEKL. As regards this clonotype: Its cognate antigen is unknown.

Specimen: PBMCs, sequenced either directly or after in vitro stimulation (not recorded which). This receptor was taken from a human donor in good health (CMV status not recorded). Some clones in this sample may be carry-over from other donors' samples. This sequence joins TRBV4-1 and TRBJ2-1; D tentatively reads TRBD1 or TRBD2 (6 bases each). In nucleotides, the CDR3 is TGCGCCAGCAGCCAAGTCTTTACGGGGGCGGGAACAGACAATGAGCAGTTCTTC. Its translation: CASSQVFTGAGTDNEQFF.